This T cell receptor beta chain was obtained from a study of OX40 agonist ivuxolimab in advanced cancers. On the study more broadly: Of the participants, approximately 36% had some prior anti-PD-1, anti-PD-L1 or anti-CTLA-4 therapy, which was allowed. Regarding the study as a whole: Low clonal expansion, among the lowest seen, marked partial responders at 0.1-3.0 mg/kg.

The sampling schedule covered blood at baseline, cycle 4 day 1, and cycle 7 day 1. As concerns this clone: Its antigen is unidentified.

Profiling relied on immunoSEQ multiplex PCR, and the TCRdb table lists in-frame clones only, not all of them. The data show around 85,000 clones, roughly nine tenths seen once. The source is an adult with an advanced solid tumor such as melanoma, head and neck, liver or kidney cancer. This sample comprised CD4+ or CD8+ T cells sorted from blood, obtained in a trial of the OX40 agonist ivuxolimab.

The CDR3 reads CASSIHGRTKQETQYF. CDR3 DNA sequence: TGTGCCAGTAGTATTCACGGGAGAACGAAACAAGAGACCCAGTACTTC. J is TRBJ2-5 and V is TRBV19, with a weak D call TRBD2 (6 bases). The CDR3 has 16 amino acids. Germline CDR1 reads LNHDA; CDR2 reads SQIVND (reference sequence). Trimming pared 3 bases from V and 2 bases from J, leaving 16 bases between. Drawing the rest from reference TRBV19 and TRBJ2-5, the complete variable domain is DGGITQSPKYLFRKEGQNVTLSCEQNLNHDAMYWYRQDPGQGLRLIYYSQIVNDFQKGDIAEGYSVSREKKESFPLTVTSAQKNPTAFYLCASSIHGRTKQETQYFGPGTRLLVL.